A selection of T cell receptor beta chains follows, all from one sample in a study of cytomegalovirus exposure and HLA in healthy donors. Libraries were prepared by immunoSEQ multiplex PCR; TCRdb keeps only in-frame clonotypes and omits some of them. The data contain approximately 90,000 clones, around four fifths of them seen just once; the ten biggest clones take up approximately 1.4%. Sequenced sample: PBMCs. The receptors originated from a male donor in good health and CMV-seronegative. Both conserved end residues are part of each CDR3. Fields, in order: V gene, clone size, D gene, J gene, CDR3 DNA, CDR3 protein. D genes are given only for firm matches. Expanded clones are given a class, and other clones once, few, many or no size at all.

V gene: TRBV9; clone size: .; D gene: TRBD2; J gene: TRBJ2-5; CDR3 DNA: TGTGCCAGCAGCGAGCTAGCGGGACAGCAAGAGACCCAGTACTTC; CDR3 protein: CASSELAGQQETQYF
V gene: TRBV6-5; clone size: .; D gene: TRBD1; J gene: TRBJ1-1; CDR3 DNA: TGTGCCAGCAGGGGTAGGACAGGGGGAAACACTGAAGCTTTCTTT; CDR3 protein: CASRGRTGGNTEAFF
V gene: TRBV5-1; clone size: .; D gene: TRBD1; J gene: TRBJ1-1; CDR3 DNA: TGCGCCAGCAGCTTCACAAGTCAGGGGGCTGAAGCTTTCTTT; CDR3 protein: CASSFTSQGAEAFF
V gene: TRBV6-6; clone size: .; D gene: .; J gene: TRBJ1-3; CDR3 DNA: TGTGCCAGCAGTTACTCGTACGGGTCAAGTGGAAACACCATATATTTT; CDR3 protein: CASSYSYGSSGNTIYF
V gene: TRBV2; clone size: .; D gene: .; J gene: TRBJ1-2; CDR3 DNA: TGTGCCAGCAGTGAAACGGCGGCAGCGGATTTTAACTATGGCTACACCTTC; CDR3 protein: CASSETAAADFNYGYTF
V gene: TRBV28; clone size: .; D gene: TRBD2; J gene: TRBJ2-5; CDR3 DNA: TGTGCCAGCAGTTCACAAACTAGCGGGAGAATCCAAGAGACCCAGTACTTC; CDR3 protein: CASSSQTSGRIQETQYF
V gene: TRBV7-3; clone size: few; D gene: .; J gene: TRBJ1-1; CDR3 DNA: TGTGCCAGCAGCCAAGGGGTACGGACTGAAGCTTTCTTT; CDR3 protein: CASSQGVRTEAFF
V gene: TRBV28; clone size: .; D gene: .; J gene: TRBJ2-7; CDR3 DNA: TGTGCCACCAACAACGGTCTGGGGGCCTACGAGCAGTACTTC; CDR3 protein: CATNNGLGAYEQYF
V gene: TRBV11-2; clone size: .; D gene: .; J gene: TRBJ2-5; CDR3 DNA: TGTGCCAGCAGCTTATTCCAGGGCCCCCAAGAGACCCAGTACTTC; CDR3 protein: CASSLFQGPQETQYF
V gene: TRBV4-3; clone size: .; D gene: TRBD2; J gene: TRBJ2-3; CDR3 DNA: TGCGCCAGCAGCCAAGACCCACCAGCGGGGGAAACAGATACGCAGTATTTT; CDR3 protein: CASSQDPPAGETDTQYF
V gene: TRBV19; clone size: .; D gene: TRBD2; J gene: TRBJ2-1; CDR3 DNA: TGTGCCAGTAGTAGAAACACCGGGACTAGCGGTTACAATGAGCAGTTCTTC; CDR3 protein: CASSRNTGTSGYNEQFF
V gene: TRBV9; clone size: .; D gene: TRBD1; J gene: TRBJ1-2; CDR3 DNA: TGTGCCAGCAGCGGACAGGGAGATGGCTACACCTTC; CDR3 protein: CASSGQGDGYTF
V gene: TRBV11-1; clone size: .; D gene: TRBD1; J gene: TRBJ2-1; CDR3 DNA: TGTGCCAGCAGCTTAGGTGGGACAGGTGACACCCGGGAGCAGTTCTTC; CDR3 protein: CASSLGGTGDTREQFF
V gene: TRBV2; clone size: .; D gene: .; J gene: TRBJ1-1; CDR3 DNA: TGTGCCAGCAGGCAGGGTGGGGTCACTGAAGCTTTCTTT; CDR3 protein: CASRQGGVTEAFF
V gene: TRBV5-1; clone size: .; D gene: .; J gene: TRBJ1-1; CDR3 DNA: TGCGCCAGCAGCTCCGCCCCAGGGATTTACACTGAAGCTTTCTTT; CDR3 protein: CASSSAPGIYTEAFF
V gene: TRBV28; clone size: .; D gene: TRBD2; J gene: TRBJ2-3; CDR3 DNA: TGTGCCAGCAGGACTAGCGGGAGGTCAGATACGCAGTATTTT; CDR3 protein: CASRTSGRSDTQYF
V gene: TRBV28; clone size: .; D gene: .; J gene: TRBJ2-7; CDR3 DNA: TGTGCCAGCAGTTTACCGGGACACCCAAAGGCCTACGAGCAGTACTTC; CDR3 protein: CASSLPGHPKAYEQYF
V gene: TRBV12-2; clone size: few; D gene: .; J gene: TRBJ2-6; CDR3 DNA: TGTGCAAGTCGCTTAGAATCCGGGACAGTGCTCTCTGGGGCCAACGTCCTGACTTTC; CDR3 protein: CASRLESGTVLSGANVLTF
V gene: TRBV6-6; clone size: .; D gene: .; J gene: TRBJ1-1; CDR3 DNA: TGTGCCAGCAGTTACCCGGCGGCCGCCGGGGACACTGAAGCTTTCTTT; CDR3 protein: CASSYPAAAGDTEAFF
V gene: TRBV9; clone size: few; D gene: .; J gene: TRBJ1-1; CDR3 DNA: TGTGCCAGCAGCGTAGCAGGGCAGAACACTGAAGCTTTCTTT; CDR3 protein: CASSVAGQNTEAFF
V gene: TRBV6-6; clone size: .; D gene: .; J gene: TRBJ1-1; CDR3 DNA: TGTGCCAGCAGTTACGCTGAGACAACCGGAGCTTTCTTT; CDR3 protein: CASSYAETTGAFF
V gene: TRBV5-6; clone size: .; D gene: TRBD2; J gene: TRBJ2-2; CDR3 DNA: TGTGCCAGCATACGTTCCGGGACTAGAACCGGGGAGCTGTTTTTT; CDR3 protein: CASIRSGTRTGELFF
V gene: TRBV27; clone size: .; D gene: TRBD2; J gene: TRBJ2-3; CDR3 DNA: TGTGCCAGCAGTTTTACGCGGGAGTCATCGGATACGCAGTATTTT; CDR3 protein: CASSFTRESSDTQYF
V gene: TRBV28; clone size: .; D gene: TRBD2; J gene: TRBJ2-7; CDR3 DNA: TGTGCCACAAACAAGGGACTAGCGGGAGTCCCCTACGAGCAGTACTTC; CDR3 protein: CATNKGLAGVPYEQYF
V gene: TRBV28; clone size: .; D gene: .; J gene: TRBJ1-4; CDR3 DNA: TGTGCCAGCAGTTCGGGACTGACGATTGAAAAACTGTTTTTT; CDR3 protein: CASSSGLTIEKLFF
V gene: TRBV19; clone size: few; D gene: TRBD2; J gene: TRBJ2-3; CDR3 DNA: TGTGCCAGTAGTAGTGCGGCTTCCGGGGGGGGTACGCAGTATTTT; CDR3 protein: CASSSAASGGGTQYF
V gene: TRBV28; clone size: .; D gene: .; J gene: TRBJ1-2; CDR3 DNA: TGTGCCAGCAGCTTACGGGTTAACTATGGCTACACCTTC; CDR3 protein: CASSLRVNYGYTF
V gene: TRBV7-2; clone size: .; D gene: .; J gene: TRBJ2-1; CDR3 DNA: TGTGCCAGCAGCTTAGCGCGGCCGGAGTCCTACAATGAGCAGTTCTTC; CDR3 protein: CASSLARPESYNEQFF
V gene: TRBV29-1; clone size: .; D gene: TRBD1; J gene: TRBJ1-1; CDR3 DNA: TGCAGCGTAAAAGGGACAGCTAACACTGAAGCTTTCTTT; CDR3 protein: CSVKGTANTEAFF
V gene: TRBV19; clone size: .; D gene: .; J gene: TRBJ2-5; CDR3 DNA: TGTGCCACTCGGGACACCCAGGCGGAGCAGTACTTC; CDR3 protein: CATRDTQAEQYF
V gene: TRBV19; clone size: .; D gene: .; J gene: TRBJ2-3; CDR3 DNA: TGTGCCACATCGGCAGGGTCAGAAGATACGCAGTATTTT; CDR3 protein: CATSAGSEDTQYF
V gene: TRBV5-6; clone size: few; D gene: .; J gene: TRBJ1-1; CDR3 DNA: TGTGCCAGCAGCTTGGTTGGAGCGGAGTGGACTGAAGCTTTCTTT; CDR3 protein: CASSLVGAEWTEAFF
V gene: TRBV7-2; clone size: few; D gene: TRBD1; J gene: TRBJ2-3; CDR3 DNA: TGTGCCAGCAGCTTCGATCAGGGGGTGAATACGCAGTATTTT; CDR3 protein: CASSFDQGVNTQYF
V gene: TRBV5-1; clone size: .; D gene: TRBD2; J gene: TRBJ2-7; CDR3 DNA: TGCGCCAGCAGCTTGGTGGGTAGCGGGAGCTCCTACGAGCAGTACTTC; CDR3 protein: CASSLVGSGSSYEQYF
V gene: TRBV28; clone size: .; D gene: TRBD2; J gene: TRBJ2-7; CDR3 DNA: TGTGCCAGCAGAGACCCGGGGGGGCGCGAGCAGTACTTC; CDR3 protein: CASRDPGGREQYF